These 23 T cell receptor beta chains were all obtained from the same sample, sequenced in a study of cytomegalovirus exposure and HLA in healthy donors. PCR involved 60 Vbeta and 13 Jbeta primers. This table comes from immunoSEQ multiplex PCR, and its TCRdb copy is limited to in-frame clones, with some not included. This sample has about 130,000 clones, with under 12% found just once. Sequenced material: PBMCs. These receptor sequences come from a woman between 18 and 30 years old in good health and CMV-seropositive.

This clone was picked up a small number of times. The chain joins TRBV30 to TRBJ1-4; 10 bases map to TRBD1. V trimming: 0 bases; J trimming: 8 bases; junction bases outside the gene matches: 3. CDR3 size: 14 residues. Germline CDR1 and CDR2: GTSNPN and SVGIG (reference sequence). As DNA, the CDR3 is TGTGCCTGGAGTGTTGGGACAGGGGACGAAAAACTGTTTTTT. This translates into CAWSVGTGDEKLFF.

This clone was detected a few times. CDR3: CASSSSLGGRSAEQFF. The CDR3 DNA reads TGCGCCAGCAGCTCTAGCCTCGGAGGGAGAAGTGCTGAGCAGTTCTTC. The chain carries TRBV5-1 and TRBJ2-1; maybe TRBD2 (6 bases). CDR3 length: 16 amino acids. The V gene lost 3 bases and the J gene lost 9 bases, with 22 bases spanning the gap. Germline V gene lookup returns CDR1 SGHRS and CDR2 YFSETQ.

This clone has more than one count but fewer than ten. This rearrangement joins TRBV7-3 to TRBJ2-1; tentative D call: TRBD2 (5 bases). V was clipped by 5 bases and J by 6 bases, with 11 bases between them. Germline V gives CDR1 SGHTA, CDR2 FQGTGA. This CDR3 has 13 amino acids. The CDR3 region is CASSPPGLNEQFF. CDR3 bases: TGTGCCAGCAGCCCTCCAGGACTCAATGAGCAGTTCTTC.

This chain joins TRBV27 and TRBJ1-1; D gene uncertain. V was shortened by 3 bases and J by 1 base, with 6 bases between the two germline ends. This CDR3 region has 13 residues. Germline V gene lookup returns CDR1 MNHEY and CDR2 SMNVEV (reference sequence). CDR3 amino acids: CASSFFQNTEAFF. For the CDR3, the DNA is TGTGCCAGCAGTTTTTTTCAGAACACTGAAGCTTTCTTT.

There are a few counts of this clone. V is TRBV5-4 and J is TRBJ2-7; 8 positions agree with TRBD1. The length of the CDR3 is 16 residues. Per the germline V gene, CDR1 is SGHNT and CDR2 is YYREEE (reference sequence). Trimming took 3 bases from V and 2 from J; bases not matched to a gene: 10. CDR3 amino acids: CASSSTRTGSTYEQYF. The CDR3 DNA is TGTGCCAGCAGCTCAACGCGGACAGGGAGCACCTACGAGCAGTACTTC.

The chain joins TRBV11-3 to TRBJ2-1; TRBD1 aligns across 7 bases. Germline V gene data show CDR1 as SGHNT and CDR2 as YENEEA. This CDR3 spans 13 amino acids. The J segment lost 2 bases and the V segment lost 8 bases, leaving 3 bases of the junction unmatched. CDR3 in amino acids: CASATGAYNEQFF. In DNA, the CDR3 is TGTGCCAGCGCAACAGGGGCCTACAATGAGCAGTTCTTC.

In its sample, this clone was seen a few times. For the CDR3, the DNA is TGTGCCAGCAGTTTCCGGGGGACCTACGAGCAGTACTTC. It is translated as CASSFRGTYEQYF. V is TRBV25-1 and J is TRBJ2-7; possibly TRBD2 for D (6 bases). This CDR3 is 13 amino acids long. Germline CDR1 and CDR2: MGHDK and SYGVNS. Trimming removed 5 bases from V and 2 bases from J, with 10 bases in between.

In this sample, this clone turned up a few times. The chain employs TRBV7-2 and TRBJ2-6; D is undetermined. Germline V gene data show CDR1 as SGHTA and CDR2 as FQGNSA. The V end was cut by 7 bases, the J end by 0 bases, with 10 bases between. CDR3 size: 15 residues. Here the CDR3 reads CASTPQVSGANVLTF. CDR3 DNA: TGTGCCAGCACCCCTCAGGTCTCTGGGGCCAACGTCCTGACTTTC.

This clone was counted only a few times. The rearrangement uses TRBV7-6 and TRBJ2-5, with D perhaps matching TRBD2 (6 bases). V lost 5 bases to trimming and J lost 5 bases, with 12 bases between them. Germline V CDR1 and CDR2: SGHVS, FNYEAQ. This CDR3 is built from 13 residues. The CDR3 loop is CASSPGVVETQYF. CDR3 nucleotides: TGTGCCAGCAGCCCGGGGGTAGTGGAGACCCAGTACTTC.

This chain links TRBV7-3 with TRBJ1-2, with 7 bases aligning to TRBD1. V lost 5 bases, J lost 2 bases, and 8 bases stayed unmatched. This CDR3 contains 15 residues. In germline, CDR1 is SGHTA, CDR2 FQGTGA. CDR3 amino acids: CASSLTGQENYGYTF. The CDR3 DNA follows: TGTGCCAGCAGCCTCACCGGACAGGAGAACTATGGCTACACCTTC.

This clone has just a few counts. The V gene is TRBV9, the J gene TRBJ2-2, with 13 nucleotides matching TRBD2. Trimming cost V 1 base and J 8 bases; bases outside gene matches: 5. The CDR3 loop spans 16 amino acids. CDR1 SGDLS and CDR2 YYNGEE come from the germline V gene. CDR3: CASSVYGTSGTGELFF. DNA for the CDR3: TGTGCCAGCAGCGTATACGGGACTAGCGGGACTGGGGAGCTGTTTTTT.

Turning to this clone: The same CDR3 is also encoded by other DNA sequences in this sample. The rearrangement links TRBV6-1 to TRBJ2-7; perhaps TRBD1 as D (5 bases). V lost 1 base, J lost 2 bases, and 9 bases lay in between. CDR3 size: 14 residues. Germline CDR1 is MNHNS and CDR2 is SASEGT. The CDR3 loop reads CASSEEAGPYEQYF. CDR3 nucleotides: TGTGCCAGCAGTGAAGAGGCAGGGCCCTACGAGCAGTACTTC.

The CDR3: CASSALTWSQGVGNTIYF. The DNA of the CDR3 is TGTGCCAGCAGCGCGTTAACCTGGTCGCAGGGGGTTGGAAACACCATATATTTT. The V call is TRBV7-2, the J call TRBJ1-3, with 7 bases identical to TRBD1. The CDR3 runs to 18 residues. Germline-derived CDR1 and CDR2 are SGHTA and FQGNSA. Trimming cost V 5 bases and J 3 bases; bases outside gene matches: 16.

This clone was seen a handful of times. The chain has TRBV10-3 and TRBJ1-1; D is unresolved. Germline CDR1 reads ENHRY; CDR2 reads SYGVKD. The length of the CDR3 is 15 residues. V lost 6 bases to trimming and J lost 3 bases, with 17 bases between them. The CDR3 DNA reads TGTGCCATCAGCCCGAGGGTCCCGGACGACACTGAAGCTTTCTTT. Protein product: CAISPRVPDDTEAFF.

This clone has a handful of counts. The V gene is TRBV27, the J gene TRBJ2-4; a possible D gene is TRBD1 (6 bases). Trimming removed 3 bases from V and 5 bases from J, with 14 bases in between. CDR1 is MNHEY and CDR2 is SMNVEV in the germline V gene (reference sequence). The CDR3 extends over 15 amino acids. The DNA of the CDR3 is TGTGCCAGCAGTTTCCGAGGGACACACCAAAACATTCAGTACTTC. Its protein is CASSFRGTHQNIQYF.

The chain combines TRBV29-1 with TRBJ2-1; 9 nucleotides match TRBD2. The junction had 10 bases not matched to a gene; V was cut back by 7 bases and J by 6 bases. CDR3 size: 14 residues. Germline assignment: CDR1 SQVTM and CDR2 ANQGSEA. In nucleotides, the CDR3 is TGCAGCGCTTCCGGGACTAGCATCTCCAATGAGCAGTTCTTC. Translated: CSASGTSISNEQFF.

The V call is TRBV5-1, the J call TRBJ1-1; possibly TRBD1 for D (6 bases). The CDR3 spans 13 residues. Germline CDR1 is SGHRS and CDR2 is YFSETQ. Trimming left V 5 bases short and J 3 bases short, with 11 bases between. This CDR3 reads CASSDRWDTEAFF. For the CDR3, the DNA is TGCGCCAGCAGTGACAGGTGGGACACTGAAGCTTTCTTT.

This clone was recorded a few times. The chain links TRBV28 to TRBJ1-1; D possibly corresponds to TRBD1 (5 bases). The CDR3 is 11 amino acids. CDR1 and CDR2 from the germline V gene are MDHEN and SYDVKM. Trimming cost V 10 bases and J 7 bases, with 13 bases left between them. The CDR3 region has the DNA TGTGCCACCTCCGGAGGGGTTGAAGCTTTCTTT. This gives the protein CATSGGVEAFF.

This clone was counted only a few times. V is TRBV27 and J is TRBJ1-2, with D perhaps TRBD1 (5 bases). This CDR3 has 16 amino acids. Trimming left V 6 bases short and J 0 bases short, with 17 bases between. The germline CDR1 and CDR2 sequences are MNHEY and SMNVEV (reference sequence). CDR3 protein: CASSPRAFIPNYGYTF. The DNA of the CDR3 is TGTGCCAGCAGCCCCAGGGCGTTTATACCTAACTATGGCTACACCTTC.

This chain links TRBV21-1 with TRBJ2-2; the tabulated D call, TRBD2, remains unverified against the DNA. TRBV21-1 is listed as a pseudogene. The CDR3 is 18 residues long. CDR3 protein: CASSKIGTSGSGTGELFF. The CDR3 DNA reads TGTGCCAGCAGCAAAATTGGGACTAGCGGGAGTGGCACCGGGGAGCTGTTTTTT.

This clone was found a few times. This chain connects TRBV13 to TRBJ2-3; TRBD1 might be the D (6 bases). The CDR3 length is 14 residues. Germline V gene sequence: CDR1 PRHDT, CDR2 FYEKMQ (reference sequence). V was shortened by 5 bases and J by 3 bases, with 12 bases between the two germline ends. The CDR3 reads CASSMAGETDTQYF. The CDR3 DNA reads TGTGCCAGCAGCATGGCAGGGGAGACAGATACGCAGTATTTT.

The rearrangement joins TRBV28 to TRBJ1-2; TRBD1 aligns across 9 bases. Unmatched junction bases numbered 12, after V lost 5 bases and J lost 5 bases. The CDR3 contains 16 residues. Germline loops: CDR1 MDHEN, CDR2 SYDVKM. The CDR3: CASSAMSGGQGYGYTF. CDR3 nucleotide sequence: TGTGCCAGCAGTGCAATGTCAGGGGGACAGGGTTATGGCTACACCTTC.

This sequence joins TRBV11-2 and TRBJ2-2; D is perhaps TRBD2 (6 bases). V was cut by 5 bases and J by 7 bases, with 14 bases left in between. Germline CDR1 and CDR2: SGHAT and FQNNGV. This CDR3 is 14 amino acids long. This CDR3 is CASSPPVGGGELFF. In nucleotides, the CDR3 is TGTGCCAGCAGCCCCCCAGTGGGGGGCGGGGAGCTGTTTTTT.